This T cell receptor beta chain derives from a study of T cell repertoires in cytomegalovirus infection (dated by TCRdb to the late 2010s). General notes on the study: Recently identified HLA-C-restricted CMV epitopes, whose presentation resists viral immunomodulation, were targeted by peptide stimulations together with well-studied HLA-B-restricted epitopes. The HLA type of each donor mattered for the analysis, because public TCR beta signatures pointed to carriage of CMV infection along with the matching HLA type.

Explained via the paper, the treatment or condition label denotes: in vitro stimulation with specific CMV peptide epitopes to enrich CMV-specific T cells. The CDR3 sequence holds 13 residues, the cysteine and phenylalanine included. Only CDR3 DNA is held: 39 bases, read in frame from base 1. The germline V gene encodes CDR1 SGDLS and CDR2 YYNGEE. The germline V end is reduced by 0 bases and the J end by 7 bases; junction bases left unmatched: 4. Sequenced on an Illumina HiSeq 1500. TCRdb trimmed public reads at Q25 via fastp, called clones via MiXCR and kept in-frame beta chains. Rows are unified per CDR3 protein, each entry keeping the most common DNA and genes. Across this sample there are fewer than 70,000 distinct CDR3 sequences, with less than 30% seen only once. The top ten clones comprise 59% of the sample. Turning to this clonotype: Its antigen remains unidentified. The sample holds no much larger clone one base away, and base qualities are not on file.

General study outcomes and caveats: Carriers of CMV infection plus the relevant HLA type were discriminated by the cumulative frequency of public TCR beta family members in the study cohort and in an independent roughly 320-donor cohort. In the ex vivo response, HLA-C-restricted CMV-specific TCR beta clonotypes were dominant, and in two of eight donors the single most frequent clonotype came from this HLA-C-restricted group.

This TCR derives from a human donor in good health (CMV status not recorded). Some clones in this sample may be carry-over from other donors' samples. The sequence is built from TRBV9 and TRBJ2-7, with 7 bases aligning to TRBD1. The specimen was CD8+ T cells from cultured PBMCs, collected from culture after CMV antigen stimulation. The nucleotide sequence is given as TGTGCCAGCAGCGTAGCAGTCAGGGGGGAGCAGTACTTC. Its translation is CASSVAVRGEQYF.